This TCR beta chain was found in a study of blood T cell repertoires in COVID-19. Overall study context: Samples came from the United States, Italy and Spain, spanning acute and convalescent COVID-19. From T cells, B-cell-depleted T cells, or PBMCs came the material, which was cDNA or gDNA.

This CDR3 is 16 amino acids long. Trimming removed 2 bases from V and 4 bases from J; junction bases left unmatched: 7. Germline CDR1 and CDR2: LNHDA and SQIVND (reference sequence). Methods used by the authors: Estimation of nucleated cell counts relied on the amplification of reference gene primers. TCRdb's copy holds only in-frame clones and misses some; the assay was immunoSEQ multiplex PCR. The V and J calls and clone size were taken over from that table, and D and trimming were inferred from the DNA. The table records roughly 67,000 clones, 76% of them present only once. This receptor was identified in a woman between 45 and 65 years old with active or convalescent COVID-19. The rearrangement joins TRBV19 to TRBJ2-1; 8 bases match TRBD2. Sequencing was performed on peripheral blood. CDR3 protein: CASSIRWREAYNEQFF. CDR3 in DNA: TGTGCCAGTAGTATAAGGTGGCGGGAGGCTTACAATGAGCAGTTCTTC.